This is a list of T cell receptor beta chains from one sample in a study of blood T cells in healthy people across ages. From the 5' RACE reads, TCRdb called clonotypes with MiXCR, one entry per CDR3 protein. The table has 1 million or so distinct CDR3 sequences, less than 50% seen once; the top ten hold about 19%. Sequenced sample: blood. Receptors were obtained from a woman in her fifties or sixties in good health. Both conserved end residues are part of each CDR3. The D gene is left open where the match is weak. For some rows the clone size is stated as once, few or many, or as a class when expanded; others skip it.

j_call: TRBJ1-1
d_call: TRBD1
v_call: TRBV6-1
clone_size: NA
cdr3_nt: TGTGCCAGCAGTGAAGGACAGGGGGCTTCAGCTTTCTTT
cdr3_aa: CASSEGQGASAFF

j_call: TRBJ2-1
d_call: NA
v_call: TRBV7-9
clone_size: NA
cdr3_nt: TGTGCCAGCAGCGCCTCGACCCCTCTTGGGTTCTTC
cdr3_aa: CASSASTPLGFF

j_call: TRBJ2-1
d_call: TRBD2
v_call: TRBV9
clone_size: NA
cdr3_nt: TGTGCCAGCAGCGTAGGAGGGACTAGCGGGACCCGAGGGAATGAGCAGTTCTTC
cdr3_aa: CASSVGGTSGTRGNEQFF

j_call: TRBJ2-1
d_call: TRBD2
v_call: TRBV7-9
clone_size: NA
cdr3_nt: TGTGCCAGCAGCTCCCGGGGGGCGGGAGGGCTTCGCTACAATGAGCAGTTCTTC
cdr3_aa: CASSSRGAGGLRYNEQFF

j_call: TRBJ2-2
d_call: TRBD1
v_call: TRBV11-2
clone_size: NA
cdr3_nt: TGTGCCAGCAGCTTAGTACGGGACAGGGGGCGTTCCGGGGAGCTGTTTTTT
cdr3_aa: CASSLVRDRGRSGELFF

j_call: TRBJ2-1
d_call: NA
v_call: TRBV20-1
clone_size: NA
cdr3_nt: TGCAGTGCTAGCCGCGAGGAGACACGATACAATGAGCAGTTCTTC
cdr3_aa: CSASREETRYNEQFF

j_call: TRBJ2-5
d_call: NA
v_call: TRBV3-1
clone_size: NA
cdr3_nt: TGTGCCAGCAGCCAAGGTGACCTAGAGACCCAGTACTTC
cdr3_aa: CASSQGDLETQYF

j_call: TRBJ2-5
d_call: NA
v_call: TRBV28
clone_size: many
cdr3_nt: TGTGCCAGCAGTCACCCCCAAGAGACCCAGTACTTC
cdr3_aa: CASSHPQETQYF

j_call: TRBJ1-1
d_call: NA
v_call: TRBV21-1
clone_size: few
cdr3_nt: TGTGCCAGCAGCAAATGGAGGGGACGCAGCACTGAAGCTTTCTTT
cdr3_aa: CASSKWRGRSTEAFF

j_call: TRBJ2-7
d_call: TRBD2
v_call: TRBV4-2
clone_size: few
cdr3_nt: TGTGCCAGCAGCCAAGAAGGGGGTCAGGCTAGCGGGAGCTACGAGCAGTACTTC
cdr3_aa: CASSQEGGQASGSYEQYF

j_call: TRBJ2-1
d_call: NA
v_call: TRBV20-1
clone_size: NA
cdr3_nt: TGCAGTGCTAGGTACGGGGCGATATACAATGAGCAGTTCTTC
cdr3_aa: CSARYGAIYNEQFF

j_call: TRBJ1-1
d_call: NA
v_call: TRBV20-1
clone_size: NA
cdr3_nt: TGCAGTGCTAGAGTTGGAGCGAACACTGAAGCTTTCTTT
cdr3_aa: CSARVGANTEAFF

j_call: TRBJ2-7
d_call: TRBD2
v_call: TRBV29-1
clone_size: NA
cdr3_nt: TGCAGCGTTGGGCGGGAGTCCTACAATGAGCAGTACTTC
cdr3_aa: CSVGRESYNEQYF

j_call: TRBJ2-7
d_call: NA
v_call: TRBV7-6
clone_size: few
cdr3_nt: TGTGCCAGCAGCTCCGCCGCTCCATACGAGCAGTACTTC
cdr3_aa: CASSSAAPYEQYF

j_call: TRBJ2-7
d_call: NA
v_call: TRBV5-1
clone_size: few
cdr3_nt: TGCGCCAGCAGCTTGGTAAGGGGAACAACAGGGATGGACTACGAGCAGTACTTC
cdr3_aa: CASSLVRGTTGMDYEQYF

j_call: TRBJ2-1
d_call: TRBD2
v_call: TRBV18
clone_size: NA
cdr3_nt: TGTGCCAGCTCACCCATAGCGGGCCGGGGAAATGAGCAGTTCTTC
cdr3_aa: CASSPIAGRGNEQFF

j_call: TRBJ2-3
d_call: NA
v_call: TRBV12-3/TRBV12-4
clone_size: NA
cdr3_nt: TGTGCCAGCAGATCAGGGCCCCCCGATACGCAGTATTTT
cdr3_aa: CASRSGPPDTQYF

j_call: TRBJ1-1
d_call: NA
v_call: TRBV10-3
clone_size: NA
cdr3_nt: TGTGCCATCAGTGTGGGGGAGGGGGACACTGAAGCTTTCTTT
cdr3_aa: CAISVGEGDTEAFF

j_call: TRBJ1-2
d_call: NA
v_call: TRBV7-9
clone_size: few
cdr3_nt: TGTGCCAGCAGCCACAGTTATAGGCTCACCTTC
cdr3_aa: CASSHSYRLTF

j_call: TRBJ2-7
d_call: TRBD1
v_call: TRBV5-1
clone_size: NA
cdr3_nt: TGCGCCAGCAGTCTTCGGACAGGGCTTTCCTACGAGCAGTACTTC
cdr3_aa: CASSLRTGLSYEQYF

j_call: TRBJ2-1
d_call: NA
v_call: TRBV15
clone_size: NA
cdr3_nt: TGTGCCACCAGCTACCGTCGGACCCCTCGGGACAATGAGCAGTTCTTC
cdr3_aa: CATSYRRTPRDNEQFF

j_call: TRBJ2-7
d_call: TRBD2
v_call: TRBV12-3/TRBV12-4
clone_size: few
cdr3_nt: TGTGCCAGCAGGCAGTCCGGGACTAGCGCTTACGAGCAGTACTTC
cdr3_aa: CASRQSGTSAYEQYF

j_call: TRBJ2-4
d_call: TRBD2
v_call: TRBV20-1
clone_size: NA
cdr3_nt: TGCAGTTGCGAGCGGGAGGGCGGGAGTCAGCAGTACTTC
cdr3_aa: CSCEREGGSQQYF

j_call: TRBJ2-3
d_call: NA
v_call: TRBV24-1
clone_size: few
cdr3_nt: TGTGCCACCAGTGATGGGGATATAGCCGGCCCGGCAGATACGCAGTATTTT
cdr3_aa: CATSDGDIAGPADTQYF

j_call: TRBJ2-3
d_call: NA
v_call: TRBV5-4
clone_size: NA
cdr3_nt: TGTGCCAGCAGCTCCAGACCTAGCACAGATACGCAGTATTTT
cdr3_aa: CASSSRPSTDTQYF

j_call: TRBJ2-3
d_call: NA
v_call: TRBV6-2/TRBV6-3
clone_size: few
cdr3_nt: TGTGCCAGCAGTTACTCGTATACGCAGTATTTT
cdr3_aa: CASSYSYTQYF

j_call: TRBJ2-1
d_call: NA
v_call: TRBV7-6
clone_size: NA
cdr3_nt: TGTGCCAGCAAGGCTCTGGAGGGCTTGGGGAATGAGCAGTTCTTC
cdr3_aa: CASKALEGLGNEQFF

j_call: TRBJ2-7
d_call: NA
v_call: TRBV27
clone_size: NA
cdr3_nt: TGTGCCATAGGTGAATTACACGAGCAGTACTTC
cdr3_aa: CAIGELHEQYF

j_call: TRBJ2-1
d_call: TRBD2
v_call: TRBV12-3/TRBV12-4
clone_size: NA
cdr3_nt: TGTGCCAGCAGTTTGAGCGGGAGGGCCTTGGATGAGCAGTTCTTC
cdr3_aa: CASSLSGRALDEQFF

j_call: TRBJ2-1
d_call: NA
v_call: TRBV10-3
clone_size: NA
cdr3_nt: TGTGCCATCAGTGAGTCACAGGGACATTACAATGAGCAGTTCTTC
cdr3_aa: CAISESQGHYNEQFF

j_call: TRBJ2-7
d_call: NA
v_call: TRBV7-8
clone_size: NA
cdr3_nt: TGTGCCAGCAGCTTAGCGTTCGGGGTTAAGTACGAGCAGTACTTC
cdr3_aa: CASSLAFGVKYEQYF

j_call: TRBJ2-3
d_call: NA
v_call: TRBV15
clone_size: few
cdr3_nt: TGTGCCACCAGCAGAGTGACGATTGGGACAGATACGCAGTATTTT
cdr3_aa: CATSRVTIGTDTQYF

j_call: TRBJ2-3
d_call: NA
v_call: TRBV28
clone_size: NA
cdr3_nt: TGTGCCAGCAGTTCACTGGGTGAAGTCGGCACAGATACGCAGTATTTT
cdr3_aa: CASSSLGEVGTDTQYF

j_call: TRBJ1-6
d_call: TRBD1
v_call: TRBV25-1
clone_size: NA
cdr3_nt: TGTGCCAGCAGTGAATCGGGGACAGGGGGTTCACCCCTCCACTTT
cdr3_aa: CASSESGTGGSPLHF

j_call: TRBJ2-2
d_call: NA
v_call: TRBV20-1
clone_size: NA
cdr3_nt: TGCAGTGCCCTAGGGGCCAACACTGGTACCGGGGAGCTGTTTTTT
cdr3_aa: CSALGANTGTGELFF

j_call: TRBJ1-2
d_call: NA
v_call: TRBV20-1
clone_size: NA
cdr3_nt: TGCAGTGCTAGAGATCGTGGGGTAGCGGGTGGCTACACCTTC
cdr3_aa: CSARDRGVAGGYTF

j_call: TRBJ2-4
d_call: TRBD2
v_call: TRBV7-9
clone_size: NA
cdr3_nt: TGTGCCAGCAGCCCTACAGGGACTAGCGGATACTACGGGGAGCAGTACTTC
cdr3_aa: CASSPTGTSGYYGEQYF

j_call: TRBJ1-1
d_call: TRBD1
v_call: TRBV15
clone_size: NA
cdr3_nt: TGTGCCACCACTGGACAGGGAACTGAAGCTTTCTTT
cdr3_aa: CATTGQGTEAFF

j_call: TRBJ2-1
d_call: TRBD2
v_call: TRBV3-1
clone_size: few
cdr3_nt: TGTGCCAGCAGCCAAGGCGGACTAGCTGGCGATGAGCAGTTCTTC
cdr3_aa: CASSQGGLAGDEQFF

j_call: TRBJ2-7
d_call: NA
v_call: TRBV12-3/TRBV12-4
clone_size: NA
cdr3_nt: TGTGCCAGCAGTTTGACGATAAGGCCCGAGCAGTACTTC
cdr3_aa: CASSLTIRPEQYF

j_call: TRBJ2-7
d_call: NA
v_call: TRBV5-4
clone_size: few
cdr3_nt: TGTGCCAGCAGCTATGTGGGTGGTTACGAGCAGTACTTC
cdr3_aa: CASSYVGGYEQYF

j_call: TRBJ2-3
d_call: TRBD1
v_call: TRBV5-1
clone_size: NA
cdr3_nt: TGCGCCAGCAGCTTTCAGGACAGGGGCACAGATACGCGGTATTTT
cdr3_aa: CASSFQDRGTDTRYF

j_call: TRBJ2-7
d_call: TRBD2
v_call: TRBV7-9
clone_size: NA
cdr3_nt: TGTGCCAGCAGTTCGCGGACTAGCGGGCTAGTACGCGAGCAGTACTTC
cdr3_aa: CASSSRTSGLVREQYF

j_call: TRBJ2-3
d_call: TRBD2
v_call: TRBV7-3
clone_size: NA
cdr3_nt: TGTGTCAGCAGCTTAGCTAGCGGGAGAGCCCCCGATACGCAGTATTTT
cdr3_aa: CVSSLASGRAPDTQYF

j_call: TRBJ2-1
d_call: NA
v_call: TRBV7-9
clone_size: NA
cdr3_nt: TGTGCCAGCAGCTTAGCGGCTCCTTTATTAGGAGAGCAGTTCTTC
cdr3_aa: CASSLAAPLLGEQFF

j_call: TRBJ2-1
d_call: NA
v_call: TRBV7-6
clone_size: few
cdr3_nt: TGTGCCAGCAGCCTCCAACCGGGACTCCCAAATGAGCAGTTCTTC
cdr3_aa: CASSLQPGLPNEQFF

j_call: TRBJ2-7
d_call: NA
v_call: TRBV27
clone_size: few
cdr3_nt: TGTGCCAGCAGAGGATGGGGGGGCCAGTTAGGCGAGCAGTACTTC
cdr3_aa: CASRGWGGQLGEQYF

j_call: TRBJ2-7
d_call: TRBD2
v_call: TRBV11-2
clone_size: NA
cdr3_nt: TGTGCCAGCAGCTTGTGGGGGGGACTAGCGGGAGGAATATACGAGCAGTACTTC
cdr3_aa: CASSLWGGLAGGIYEQYF

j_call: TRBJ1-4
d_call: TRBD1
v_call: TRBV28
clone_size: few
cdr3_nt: TGTGCCAGCAGTTTTCCCGGGACAGTGGTTGAAAAACTGTTTTTT
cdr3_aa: CASSFPGTVVEKLFF

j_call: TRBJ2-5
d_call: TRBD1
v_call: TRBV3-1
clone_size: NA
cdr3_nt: TGTGCCAGCAGCCAAGTCGGCAGGGGGCGAGAGACCCAGTACTTC
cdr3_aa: CASSQVGRGRETQYF

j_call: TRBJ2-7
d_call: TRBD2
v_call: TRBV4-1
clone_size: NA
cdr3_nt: TGCGCCAGCAGCCTCGGACTAGCGTCCTACAATGAGCAGTACTTC
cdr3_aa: CASSLGLASYNEQYF

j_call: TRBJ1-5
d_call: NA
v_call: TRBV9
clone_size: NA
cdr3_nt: TGTGCCAGCAGCGTAGGCGCTTCCAATCAGCCCCAGCATTTT
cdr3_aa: CASSVGASNQPQHF

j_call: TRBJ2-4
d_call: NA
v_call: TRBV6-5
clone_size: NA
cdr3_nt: TGTGCCAGCAGTCACACAACGGGGACGGGTGAGACAGCCAAAAACATTCAGTACTTC
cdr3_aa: CASSHTTGTGETAKNIQYF

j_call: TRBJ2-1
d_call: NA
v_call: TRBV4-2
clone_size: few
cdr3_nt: TGTGCCAGCAGCCAAGGGACAAGCTCCTACAATGAGCAGTTCTTC
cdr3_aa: CASSQGTSSYNEQFF

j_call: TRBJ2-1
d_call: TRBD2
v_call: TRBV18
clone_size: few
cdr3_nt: TGTGCCAGCTCCGCCACTAGCGGTTACAATGAGCAGTTCTTC
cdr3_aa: CASSATSGYNEQFF

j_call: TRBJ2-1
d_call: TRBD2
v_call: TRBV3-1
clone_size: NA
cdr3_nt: TGTGCCAGCAGCCAAGGGGCTAGCGGCCGCCGCTCCTACAATGAGCAGTTCTTC
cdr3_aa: CASSQGASGRRSYNEQFF

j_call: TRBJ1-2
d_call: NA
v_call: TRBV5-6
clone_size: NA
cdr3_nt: TGTGCCAGCAGCTCGATCCAGGCCCCCGGGAATGGCTACACCTTC
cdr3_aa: CASSSIQAPGNGYTF

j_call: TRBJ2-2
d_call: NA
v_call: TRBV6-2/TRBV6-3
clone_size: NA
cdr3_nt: TGTGCCAGCAGGATTAGCGGTGCCGGGGAGCTGTTTTTT
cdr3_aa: CASRISGAGELFF

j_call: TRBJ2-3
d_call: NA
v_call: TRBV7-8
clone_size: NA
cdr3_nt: TGTGCCAGCAGCTCCAACGCCGGCCCGAATACGCAGTATTTT
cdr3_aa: CASSSNAGPNTQYF